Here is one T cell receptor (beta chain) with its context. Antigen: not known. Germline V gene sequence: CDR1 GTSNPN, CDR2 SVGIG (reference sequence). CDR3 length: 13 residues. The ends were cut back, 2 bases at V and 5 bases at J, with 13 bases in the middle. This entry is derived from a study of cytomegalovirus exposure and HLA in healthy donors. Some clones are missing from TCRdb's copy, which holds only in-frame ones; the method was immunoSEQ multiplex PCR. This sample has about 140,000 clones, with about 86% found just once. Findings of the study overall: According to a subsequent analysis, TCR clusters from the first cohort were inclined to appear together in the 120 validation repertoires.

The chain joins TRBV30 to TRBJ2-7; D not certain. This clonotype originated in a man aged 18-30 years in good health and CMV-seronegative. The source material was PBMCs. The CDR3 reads CAWSLQMLDEQYF. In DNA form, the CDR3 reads TGTGCCTGGAGTCTCCAGATGCTCGACGAGCAGTACTTC. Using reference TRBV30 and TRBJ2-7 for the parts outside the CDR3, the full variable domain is SQTIHQWPATLVQPVGSPLSLECTVEGTSNPNLYWYRQAAGRGLQLLFYSVGIGQISSEVPQNLSASRPQDRQFILSSKKLLLSDSGFYLCAWSLQMLDEQYFGPGTRLTVT.